This TCR beta chain was identified in a study of CD8+ T cells in alopecia areata. The sample holds a few counts of this clone. cDNA serving as the sequencing template came from extracted, reverse transcribed RNA. TCRdb's table, derived via immunoSEQ multiplex PCR, lists solely in-frame clones and lacks some. The sample consists of about 210,000 clones, over 60% of them appearing once. Treatment meaning: oral pan-JAK inhibitor, 5-10 mg twice daily. This receptor was taken from a human donor with alopecia areata. Source: CD4+ T cells sorted from blood, taken at week 4, from a patient treated with tofacitinib.

The CDR3 protein is CAWTPGTGRNYGYTF. Here the CDR3 DNA reads TGTGCCTGGACCCCGGGCACGGGGCGTAACTATGGCTACACCTTC. The chain joins TRBV30 to TRBJ1-2; D is perhaps TRBD1 (5 bases). This CDR3 is 15 amino acids long. CDR1 GTSNPN and CDR2 SVGIG come from the germline V gene (reference sequence). Trimming removed 4 bases at V and 1 base at J, with 16 bases between. The whole variable domain, filled in from reference TRBV30 and TRBJ1-2, reads SQTIHQWPATLVQPVGSPLSLECTVEGTSNPNLYWYRQAAGRGLQLLFYSVGIGQISSEVPQNLSASRPQDRQFILSSKKLLLSDSGFYLCAWTPGTGRNYGYTFGSGTRLTVV.